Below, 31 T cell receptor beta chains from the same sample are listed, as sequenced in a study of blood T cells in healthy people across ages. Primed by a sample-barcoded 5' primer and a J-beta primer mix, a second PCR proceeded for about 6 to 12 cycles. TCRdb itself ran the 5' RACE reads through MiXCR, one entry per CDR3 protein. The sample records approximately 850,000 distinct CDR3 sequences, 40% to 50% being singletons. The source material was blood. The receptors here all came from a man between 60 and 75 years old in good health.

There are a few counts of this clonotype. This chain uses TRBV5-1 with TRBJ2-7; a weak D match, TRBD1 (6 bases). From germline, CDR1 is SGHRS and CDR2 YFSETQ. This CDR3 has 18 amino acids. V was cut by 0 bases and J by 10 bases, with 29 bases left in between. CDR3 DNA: TGCGCCAGCAGCTTGGCTTCAGGGCAGGGGCGCTTCCAAGAGGCCCAGTACTTC. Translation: CASSLASGQGRFQEAQYF.

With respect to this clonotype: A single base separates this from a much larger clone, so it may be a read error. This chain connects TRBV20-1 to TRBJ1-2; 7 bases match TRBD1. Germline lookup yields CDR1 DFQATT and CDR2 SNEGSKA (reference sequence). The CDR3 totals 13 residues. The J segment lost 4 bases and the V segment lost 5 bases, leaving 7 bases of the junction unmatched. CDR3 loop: CSAGDSGSYGYTF. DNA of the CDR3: TGCAGTGCTGGGGACAGCGGGTCCTATGGCTACACCTTC.

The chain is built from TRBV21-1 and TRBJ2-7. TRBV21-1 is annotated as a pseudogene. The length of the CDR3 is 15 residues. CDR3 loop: CASSKLIPQSYEQYF. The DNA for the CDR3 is TGTGCCAGCAGCAAGCTAATTCCGCAGTCCTACGAGCAGTACTTC.

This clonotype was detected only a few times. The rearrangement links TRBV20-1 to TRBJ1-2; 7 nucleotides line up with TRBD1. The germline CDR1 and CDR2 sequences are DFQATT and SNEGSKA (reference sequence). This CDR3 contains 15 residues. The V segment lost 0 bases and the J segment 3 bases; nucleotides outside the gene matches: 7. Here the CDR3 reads CSARDTWQGDYGYTF. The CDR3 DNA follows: TGCAGTGCTAGAGATACTTGGCAGGGGGACTATGGCTACACCTTC.

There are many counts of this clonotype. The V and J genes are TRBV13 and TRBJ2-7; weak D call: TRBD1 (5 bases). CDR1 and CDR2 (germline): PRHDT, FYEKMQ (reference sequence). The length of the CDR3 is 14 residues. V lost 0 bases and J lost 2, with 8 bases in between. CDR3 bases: TGTGCCAGCAGCTTAGGTGGGGCAACCTACGAGCAGTACTTC. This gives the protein CASSLGGATYEQYF.

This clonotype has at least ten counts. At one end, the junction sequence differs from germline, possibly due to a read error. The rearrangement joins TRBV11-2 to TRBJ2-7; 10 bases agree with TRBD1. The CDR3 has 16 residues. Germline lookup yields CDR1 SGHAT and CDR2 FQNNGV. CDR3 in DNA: TGTGCCAGCAGCCTAGACCGGGACAGGGGTTCCTACGAGCAGTACTTC. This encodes CASSLDRDRGSYEQYF.

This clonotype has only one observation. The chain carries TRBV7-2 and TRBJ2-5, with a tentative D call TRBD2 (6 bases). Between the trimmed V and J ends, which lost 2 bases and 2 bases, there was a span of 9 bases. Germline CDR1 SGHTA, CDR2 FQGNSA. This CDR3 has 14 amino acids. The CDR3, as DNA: TGTGCCAGCAGCTTATACGGGAGTCAAGAGACCCAGTACTTC. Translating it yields CASSLYGSQETQYF.

Here the CDR3 DNA reads TGTGCCAGCCCCCCCAGCGGGGGCCACCCGGCTCCAAAACCTACGCAGTATTTT. The encoded protein is CASPPSGGHPAPKPTQYF. This sequence joins TRBV2 and TRBJ2-3; 8 positions match TRBD2. V trimming: 8 bases; J trimming: 8 bases; junction bases outside the gene matches: 24. This CDR3 contains 18 residues. Germline lookup yields CDR1 SNHLY and CDR2 FYNNEI. The variable domain in full, with the rest retrieved from reference TRBV2 and TRBJ2-3, is EPEVTQTPSHQVTQMGQEVILRCVPISNHLYFYWYRQILGQKVEFLVSFYNNEISEKSEIFDDQFSVERPDGSNFTLKIRSTKLEDSAMYFCASPPSGGHPAPKPTQYFGPGTRLTVL.

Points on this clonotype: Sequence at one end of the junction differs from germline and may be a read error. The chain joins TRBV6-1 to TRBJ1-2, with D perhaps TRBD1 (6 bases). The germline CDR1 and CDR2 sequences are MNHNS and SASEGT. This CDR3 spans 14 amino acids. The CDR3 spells CASREGVPLSGYTF. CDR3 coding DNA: TGTGCCAGCCGTGAGGGGGTCCCTCTATCAGGCTACACCTTC.

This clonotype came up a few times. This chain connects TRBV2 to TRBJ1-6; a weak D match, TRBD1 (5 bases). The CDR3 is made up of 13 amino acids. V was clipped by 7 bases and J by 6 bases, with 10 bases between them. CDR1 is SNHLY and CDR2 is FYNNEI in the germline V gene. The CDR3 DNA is TGTGCCAGCACCTACAGGAGTAATTCACCCCTCCACTTT. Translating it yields CASTYRSNSPLHF.

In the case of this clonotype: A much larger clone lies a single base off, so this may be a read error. CDR3 residues: CASSPSSGPGNNEQYF. CDR3 DNA sequence: TGTGCCAGCAGCCCAAGCAGCGGACCAGGGAACAATGAGCAGTACTTC. The chain recombines TRBV7-2 with TRBJ2-5; D may correspond to TRBD1 or TRBD2 (5 bases each). This CDR3 has 16 amino acids. V lost 5 bases to trimming and J lost 11 bases, with 27 bases between them. Germline assignment: CDR1 SGHTA and CDR2 FQGNSA.

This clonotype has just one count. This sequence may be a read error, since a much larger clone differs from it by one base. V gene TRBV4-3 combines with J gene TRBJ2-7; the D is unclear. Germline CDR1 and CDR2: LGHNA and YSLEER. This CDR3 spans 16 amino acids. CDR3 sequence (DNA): TGCGCCAGCAGCCAAGATCGGGCCTTAAGCTCCTACAAGCAGTACTTC. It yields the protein CASSQDRALSSYKQYF.

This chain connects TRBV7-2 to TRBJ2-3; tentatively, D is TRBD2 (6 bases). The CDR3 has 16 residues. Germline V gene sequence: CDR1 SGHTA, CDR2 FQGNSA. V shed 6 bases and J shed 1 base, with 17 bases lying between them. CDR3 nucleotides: TGTGCCAGCAGTCGGAGTAGTGGCGGGGGCACAGATACGCAGTATTTT. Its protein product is CASSRSSGGGTDTQYF.

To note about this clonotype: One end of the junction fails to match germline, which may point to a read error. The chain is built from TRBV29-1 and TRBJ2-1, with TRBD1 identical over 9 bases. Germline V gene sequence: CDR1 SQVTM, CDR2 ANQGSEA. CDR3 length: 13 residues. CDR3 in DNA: TGCAGCGTGAGGACAGGGGAGGACAATGAGCAGTCCTTC. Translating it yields CSVRTGEDNEQSF.

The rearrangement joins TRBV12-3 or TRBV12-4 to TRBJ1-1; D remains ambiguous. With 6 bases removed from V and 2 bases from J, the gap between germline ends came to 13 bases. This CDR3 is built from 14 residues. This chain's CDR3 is CASSKGSPNTEAFF. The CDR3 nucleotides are TGTGCCAGCAGCAAAGGGTCTCCAAACACTGAAGCTTTCTTT.

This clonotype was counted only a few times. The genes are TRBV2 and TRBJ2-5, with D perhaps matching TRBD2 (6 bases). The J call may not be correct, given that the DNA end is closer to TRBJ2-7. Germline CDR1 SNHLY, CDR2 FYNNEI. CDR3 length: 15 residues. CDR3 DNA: TGTGCCAGCAGTGAATCGGCTAGCGCGGTCTACGAGCAGTACTTC. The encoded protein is CASSESASAVYEQYF.

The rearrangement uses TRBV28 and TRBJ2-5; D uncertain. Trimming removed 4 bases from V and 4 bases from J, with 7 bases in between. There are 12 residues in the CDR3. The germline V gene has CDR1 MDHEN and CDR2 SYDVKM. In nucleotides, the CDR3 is TGTGCCAGCAGTTACAACACAGAGACCCAGTACTTC. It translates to CASSYNTETQYF. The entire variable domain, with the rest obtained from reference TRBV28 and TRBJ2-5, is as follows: DVKVTQSSRYLVKRTGEKVFLECVQDMDHENMFWYRQDPGLGLRLIYFSYDVKMKEKGDIPEGYSVSREKKERFSLILESASTNQTSMYLCASSYNTETQYFGPGTRLLVL.

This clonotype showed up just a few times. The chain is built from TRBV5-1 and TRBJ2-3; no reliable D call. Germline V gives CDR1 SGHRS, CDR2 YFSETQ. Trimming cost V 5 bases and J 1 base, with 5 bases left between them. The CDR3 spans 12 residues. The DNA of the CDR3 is TGCGCCAGCAGGTCCGGCACAGATACGCAGTATTTT. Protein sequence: CASRSGTDTQYF.

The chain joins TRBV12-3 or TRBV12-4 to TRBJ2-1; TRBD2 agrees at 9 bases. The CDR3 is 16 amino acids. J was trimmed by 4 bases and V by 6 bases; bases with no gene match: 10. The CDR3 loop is CASRLRASGTYNEQFF. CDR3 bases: TGTGCCAGCAGACTAAGGGCTAGCGGGACTTACAATGAGCAGTTCTTC.

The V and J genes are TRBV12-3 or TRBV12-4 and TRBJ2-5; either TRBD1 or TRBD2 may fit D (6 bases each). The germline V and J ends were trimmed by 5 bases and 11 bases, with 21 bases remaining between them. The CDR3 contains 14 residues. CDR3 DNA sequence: TGTGCCAGCAGTACTAGGGGGGCGCTAAATGAGCAGTACTTC. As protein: CASSTRGALNEQYF.

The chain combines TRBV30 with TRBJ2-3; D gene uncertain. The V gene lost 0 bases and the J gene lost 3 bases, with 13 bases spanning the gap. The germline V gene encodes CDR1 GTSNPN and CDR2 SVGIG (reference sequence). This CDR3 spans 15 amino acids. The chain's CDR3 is CAWSVQGLPTDTQYF. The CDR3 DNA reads TGTGCCTGGAGTGTACAAGGGCTGCCGACAGATACGCAGTATTTT.

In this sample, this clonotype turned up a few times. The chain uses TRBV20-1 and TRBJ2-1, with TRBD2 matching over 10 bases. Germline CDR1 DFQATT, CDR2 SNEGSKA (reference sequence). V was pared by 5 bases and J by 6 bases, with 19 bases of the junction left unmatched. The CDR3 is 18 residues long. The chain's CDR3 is CSAHLPSGGPPGLNEQFF. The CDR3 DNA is TGCAGTGCTCATCTCCCTAGCGGGGGCCCACCAGGACTCAATGAGCAGTTCTTC.

The CDR3 bases are TGTGCCAGCTCACTGCATAAAAGCACAGATACGCAGTATTTT. It is translated as CASSLHKSTDTQYF. The chain joins TRBV18 to TRBJ2-3; no reliable D call. V gave up 4 bases and J gave up 0 bases, with 8 bases separating them. Germline V gives CDR1 KGHSH, CDR2 LQKENI. This CDR3 is 14 amino acids long.

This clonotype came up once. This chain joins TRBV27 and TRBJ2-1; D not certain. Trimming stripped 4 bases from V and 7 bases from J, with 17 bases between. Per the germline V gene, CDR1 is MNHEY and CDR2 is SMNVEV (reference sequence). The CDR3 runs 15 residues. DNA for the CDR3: TGTGCCAGCAGTTCATCTGGCAAGTTTGGGAATGAGCAGTTCTTC. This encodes CASSSSGKFGNEQFF.

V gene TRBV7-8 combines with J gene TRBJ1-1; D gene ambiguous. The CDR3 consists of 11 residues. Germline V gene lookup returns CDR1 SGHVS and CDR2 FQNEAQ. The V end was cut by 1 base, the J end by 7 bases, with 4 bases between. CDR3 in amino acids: CASSLVHEAFF. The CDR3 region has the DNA TGTGCCAGCAGCTTAGTTCATGAAGCTTTCTTT.

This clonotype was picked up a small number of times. CDR3 protein: CASSDALPRDEQFF. CDR3 in DNA: TGTGCCAGCAGTGATGCTCTACCGCGGGATGAGCAGTTCTTC. This rearrangement joins TRBV28 to TRBJ2-1; TRBD2 is a possible D gene (5 bases). The CDR3 is made up of 14 amino acids. Trimming removed 5 bases from V and 8 bases from J, with 16 bases in between. In germline, CDR1 is MDHEN, CDR2 SYDVKM.

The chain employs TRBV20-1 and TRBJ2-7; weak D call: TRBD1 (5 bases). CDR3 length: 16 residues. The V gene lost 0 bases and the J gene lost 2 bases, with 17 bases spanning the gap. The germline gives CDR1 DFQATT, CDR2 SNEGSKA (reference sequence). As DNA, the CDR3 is TGCAGTGCTAGAGACGCTGCCAGGGCGACTCCCTACGAGCAGTACTTC. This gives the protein CSARDAARATPYEQYF.

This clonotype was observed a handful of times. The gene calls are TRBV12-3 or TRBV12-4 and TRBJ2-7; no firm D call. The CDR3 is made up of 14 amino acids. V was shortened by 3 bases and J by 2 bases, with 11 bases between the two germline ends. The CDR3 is CASSLAGPTYEQYF. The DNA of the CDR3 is TGTGCCAGCAGTTTGGCTGGGCCCACCTACGAGCAGTACTTC.

The DNA of the CDR3 is TGTGCCAGCAGCGTGGGGGACAGGTACACAGATACGCAGTATTTT. It is translated as CASSVGDRYTDTQYF. This rearrangement joins TRBV9 to TRBJ2-3, with TRBD1 matching 8 bases. V gave up 2 bases and J gave up 2 bases; unmatched junction bases: 4. The CDR3 extends over 15 amino acids. Germline CDR1 is SGDLS and CDR2 is YYNGEE.

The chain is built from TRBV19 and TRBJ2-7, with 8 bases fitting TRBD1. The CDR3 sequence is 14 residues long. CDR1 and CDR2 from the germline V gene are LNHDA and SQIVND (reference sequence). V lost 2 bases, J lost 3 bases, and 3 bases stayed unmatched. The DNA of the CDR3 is TGTGCCAGTAGTATAACGACAGGGGACTACGAGCAGTACTTC. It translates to CASSITTGDYEQYF. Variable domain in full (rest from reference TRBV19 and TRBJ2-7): DGGITQSPKYLFRKEGQNVTLSCEQNLNHDAMYWYRQDPGQGLRLIYYSQIVNDFQKGDIAEGYSVSREKKESFPLTVTSAQKNPTAFYLCASSITTGDYEQYFGPGTRLTVT.

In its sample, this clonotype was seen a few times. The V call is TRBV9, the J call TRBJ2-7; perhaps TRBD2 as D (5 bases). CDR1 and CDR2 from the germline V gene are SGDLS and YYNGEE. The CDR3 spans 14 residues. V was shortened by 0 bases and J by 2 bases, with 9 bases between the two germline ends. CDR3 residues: CASSVAGNAYEQYF. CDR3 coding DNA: TGTGCCAGCAGCGTAGCGGGGAACGCCTACGAGCAGTACTTC.